This TCR beta chain was identified in a study of blood T cell repertoires in COVID-19. Study-level background: Samples representing acute and convalescent COVID-19 were sourced from the United States, Italy and Spain. Nucleic acid was either cDNA or gDNA, and it came from T cells, B-cell-depleted T cells, or PBMCs.

Methods used by the authors: By means of reference gene primer amplification, nucleated cell counts were estimated. TCRdb's copy holds only in-frame clones and misses some; the assay was immunoSEQ multiplex PCR. V and J calls and clone size come straight from that table; D and trimming were deduced from the DNA. Of 84,000 or so clones listed, around 82% are singletons. CDR1 is SGHNT and CDR2 is YYREEE in the germline V gene (reference sequence). Trimming took 5 bases from V and 0 from J, leaving 12 bases between them. The CDR3 length is 15 residues. One Seattle source followed patients from active infection through their disease course.

J is TRBJ1-3 and V is TRBV5-4, with D tentatively TRBD1 (6 bases). This sequence was found in a man aged 60 to 69 with COVID-19, enrolled during active disease. The source material was peripheral blood. CDR3 sequence (DNA): TGTGCCAGCAGACAAACAGGGAACTCTGGAAACACCATATATTTT. It specifies CASRQTGNSGNTIYF. The full variable domain, rest sourced from reference TRBV5-4 and TRBJ1-3, is ETGVTQSPTHLIKTRGQQVTLRCSSQSGHNTVSWYQQALGQGPQFIFQYYREEENGRGNFPPRFSGLQFPNYSSELNVNALELDDSALYLCASRQTGNSGNTIYFGEGSWLTVV.